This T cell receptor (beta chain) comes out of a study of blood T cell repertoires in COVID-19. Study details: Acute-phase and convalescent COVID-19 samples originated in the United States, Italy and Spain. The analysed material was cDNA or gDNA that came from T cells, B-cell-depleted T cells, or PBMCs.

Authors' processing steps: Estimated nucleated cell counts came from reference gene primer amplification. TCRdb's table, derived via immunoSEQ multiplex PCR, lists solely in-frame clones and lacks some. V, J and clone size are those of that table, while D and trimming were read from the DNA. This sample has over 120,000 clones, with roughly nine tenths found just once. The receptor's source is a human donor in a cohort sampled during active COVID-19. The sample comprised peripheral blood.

Here the CDR3 reads CASRAAGATADTQYF. The CDR3 bases are TGTGCCAGCAGGGCCGCAGGGGCGACCGCAGATACGCAGTATTTT. V is TRBV2 and J is TRBJ2-3; D is perhaps TRBD1 (6 bases). The CDR3 sequence is 15 residues long. V lost 6 bases and J 4 bases, leaving 17 bases between the germline ends. Germline CDR1 is SNHLY and CDR2 is FYNNEI.